This T cell receptor (beta chain) came from a study of blood T cell repertoires in COVID-19. In the source study's methods: Amplifying reference gene primers gave estimates of nucleated cell counts. Some clones are missing from TCRdb's copy, which holds only in-frame ones; the method was immunoSEQ multiplex PCR. V and J calls and clone size are those listed in that table; D and trimming were worked out from the DNA. The table records roughly 320,000 clones, approximately 86% of them present only once. The sequence came from a man between 65 and 85 years old with acute or convalescent COVID-19. Source material: peripheral blood.

The CDR3 loop is CASIQGGLNSNQPQHF. DNA of the CDR3: TGTGCCAGCATTCAAGGTGGACTCAATAGCAATCAGCCCCAGCATTTT. The rearrangement uses TRBV28 and TRBJ1-5; no definite D call. The CDR3 is made up of 16 amino acids. Trimming stripped 7 bases from V and 0 bases from J, with 16 bases between. Germline CDR1 is MDHEN and CDR2 is SYDVKM.